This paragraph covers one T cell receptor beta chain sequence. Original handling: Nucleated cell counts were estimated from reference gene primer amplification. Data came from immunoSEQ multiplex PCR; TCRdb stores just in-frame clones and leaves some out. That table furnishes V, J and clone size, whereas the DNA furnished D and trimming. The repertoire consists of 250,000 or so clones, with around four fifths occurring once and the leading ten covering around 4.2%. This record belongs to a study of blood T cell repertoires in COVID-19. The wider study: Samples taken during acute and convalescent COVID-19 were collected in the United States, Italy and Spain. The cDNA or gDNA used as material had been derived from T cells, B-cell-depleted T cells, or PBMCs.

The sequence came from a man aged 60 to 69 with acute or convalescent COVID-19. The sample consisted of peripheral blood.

The CDR3 nucleotides are TGTGCCAGCAGTCGTACAGGGCTGCTAGAGACCCAGTACTTC. It is translated as CASSRTGLLETQYF. The rearrangement uses TRBV7-3 and TRBJ2-5; maybe TRBD1 (6 bases). The germline V gene encodes CDR1 SGHTA and CDR2 FQGTGA. V was cut by 6 bases and J by 4 bases, with 15 bases left in between. CDR3 length: 14 residues.